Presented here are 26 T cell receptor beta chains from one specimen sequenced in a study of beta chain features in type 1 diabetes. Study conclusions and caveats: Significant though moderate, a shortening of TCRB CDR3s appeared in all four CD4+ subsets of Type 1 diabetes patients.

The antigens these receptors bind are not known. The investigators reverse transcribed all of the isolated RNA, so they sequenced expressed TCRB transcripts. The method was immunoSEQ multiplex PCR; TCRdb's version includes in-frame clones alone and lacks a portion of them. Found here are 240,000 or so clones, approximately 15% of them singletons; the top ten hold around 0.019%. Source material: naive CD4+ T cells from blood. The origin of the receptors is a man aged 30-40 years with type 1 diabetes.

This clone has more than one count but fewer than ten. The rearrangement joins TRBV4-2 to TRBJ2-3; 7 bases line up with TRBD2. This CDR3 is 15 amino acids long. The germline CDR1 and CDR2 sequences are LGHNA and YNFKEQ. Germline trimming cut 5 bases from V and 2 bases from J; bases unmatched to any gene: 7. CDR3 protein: CASSSGTTFTDTQYF. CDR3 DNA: TGTGCCAGCAGCTCCGGGACTACCTTCACAGATACGCAGTATTTT.

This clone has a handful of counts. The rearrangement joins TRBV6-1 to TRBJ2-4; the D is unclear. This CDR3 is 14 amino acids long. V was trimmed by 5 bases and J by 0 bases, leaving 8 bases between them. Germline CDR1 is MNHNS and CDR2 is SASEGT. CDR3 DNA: TGTGCCAGCAGTCTCCTACTAGCCAAAAACATTCAGTACTTC. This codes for CASSLLLAKNIQYF.

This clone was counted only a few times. The CDR3 bases are TGTGCCAGTAGTATAGATGGCGGAGACTACGAGCAGTACTTC. Translating gives CASSIDGGDYEQYF. The V call is TRBV19, the J call TRBJ2-7; D unresolved. Germline V gives CDR1 LNHDA, CDR2 SQIVND (reference sequence). V was trimmed by 0 bases and J by 3 bases, leaving 9 bases between them. This CDR3 has 14 residues.

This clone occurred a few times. The CDR3 sequence is CASSLGPGNEQFF. The CDR3 DNA sequence: TGTGCCAGCAGCTTAGGTCCGGGGAATGAGCAGTTCTTC. V and J are TRBV11-2 and TRBJ2-1; weak D call: TRBD2 (5 bases). The germline V and J ends were trimmed by 1 base and 7 bases, with 8 bases remaining between them. Germline V lookup: CDR1 SGHAT, CDR2 FQNNGV. This CDR3 comprises 13 residues.

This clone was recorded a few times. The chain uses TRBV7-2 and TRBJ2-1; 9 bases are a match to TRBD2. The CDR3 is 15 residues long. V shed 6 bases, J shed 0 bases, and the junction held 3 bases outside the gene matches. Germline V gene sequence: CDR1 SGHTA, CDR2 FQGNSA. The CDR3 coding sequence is TGTGCCAGCAGGGGGACTAGCAACTCCTACAATGAGCAGTTCTTC. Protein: CASRGTSNSYNEQFF.

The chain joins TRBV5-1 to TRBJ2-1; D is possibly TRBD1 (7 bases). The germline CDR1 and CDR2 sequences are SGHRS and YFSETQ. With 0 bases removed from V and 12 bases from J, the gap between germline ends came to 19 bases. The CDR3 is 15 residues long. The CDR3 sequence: CASSLAGRGQGGQFF. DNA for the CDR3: TGCGCCAGCAGCTTGGCCGGAAGGGGGCAGGGAGGGCAGTTCTTC.

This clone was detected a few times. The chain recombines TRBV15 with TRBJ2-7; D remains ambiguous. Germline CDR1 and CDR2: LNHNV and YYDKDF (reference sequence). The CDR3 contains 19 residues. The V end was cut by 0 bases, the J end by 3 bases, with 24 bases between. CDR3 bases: TGTGCCACCAGCAGAGATTCGGTCATAGGAGAGCAAACCTTCTACGAGCAGTACTTC. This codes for CATSRDSVIGEQTFYEQYF.

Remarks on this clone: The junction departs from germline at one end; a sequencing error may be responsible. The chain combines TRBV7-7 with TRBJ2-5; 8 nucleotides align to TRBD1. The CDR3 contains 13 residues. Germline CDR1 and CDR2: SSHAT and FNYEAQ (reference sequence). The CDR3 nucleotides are TGTGCTAGCAGCTCGACAGGGGTCGAGACCCAGTACTTC. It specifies CASSSTGVETQYF.

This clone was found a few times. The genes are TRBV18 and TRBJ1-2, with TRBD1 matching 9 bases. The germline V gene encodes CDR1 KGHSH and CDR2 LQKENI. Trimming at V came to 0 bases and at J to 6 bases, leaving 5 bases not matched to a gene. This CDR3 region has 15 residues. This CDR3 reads CASSPPGQGWDGYTF. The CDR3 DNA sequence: TGTGCCAGCTCACCACCGGGACAGGGATGGGATGGCTACACCTTC.

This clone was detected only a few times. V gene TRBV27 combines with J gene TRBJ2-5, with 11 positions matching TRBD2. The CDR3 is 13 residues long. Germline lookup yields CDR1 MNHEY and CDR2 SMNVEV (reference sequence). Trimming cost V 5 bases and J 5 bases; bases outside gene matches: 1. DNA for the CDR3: TGTGCCAGCAGTGTAGCGGGAGGGGAGACCCAGTACTTC. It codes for CASSVAGGETQYF.

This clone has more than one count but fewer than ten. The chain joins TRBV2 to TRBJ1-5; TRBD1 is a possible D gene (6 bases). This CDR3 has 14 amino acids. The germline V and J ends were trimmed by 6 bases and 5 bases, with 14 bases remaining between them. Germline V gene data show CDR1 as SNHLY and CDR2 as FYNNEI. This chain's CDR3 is CASSEQGIDQPQHF. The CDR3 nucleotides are TGTGCCAGCAGCGAACAGGGTATCGATCAGCCCCAGCATTTT. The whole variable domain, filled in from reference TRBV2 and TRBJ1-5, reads EPEVTQTPSHQVTQMGQEVILRCVPISNHLYFYWYRQILGQKVEFLVSFYNNEISEKSEIFDDQFSVERPDGSNFTLKIRSTKLEDSAMYFCASSEQGIDQPQHFGDGTRLSIL.

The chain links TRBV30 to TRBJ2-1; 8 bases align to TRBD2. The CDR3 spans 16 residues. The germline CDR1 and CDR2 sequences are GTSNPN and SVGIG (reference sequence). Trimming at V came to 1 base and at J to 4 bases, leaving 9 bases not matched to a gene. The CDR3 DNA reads TGTGCCTGGAGTGGTCTAGCGGGTTTACCTTACAATGAGCAGTTCTTC. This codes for CAWSGLAGLPYNEQFF.

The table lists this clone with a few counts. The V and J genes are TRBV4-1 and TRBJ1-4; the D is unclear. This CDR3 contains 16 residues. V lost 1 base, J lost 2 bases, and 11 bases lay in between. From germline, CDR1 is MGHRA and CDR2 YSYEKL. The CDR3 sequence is CASSQGRTATNEKLFF. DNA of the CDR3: TGCGCCAGCAGCCAAGGGAGGACGGCTACTAATGAAAAACTGTTTTTT.

CDR3 nucleotide sequence: TGTGCCAGCAGCTTAGCCCGGACAGGGCAAGAGACCCAGTACTTC. As protein: CASSLARTGQETQYF. V usage is TRBV7-9 and J usage is TRBJ2-5, with 8 bases identical to TRBD1. Germline V gene sequence: CDR1 SEHNR, CDR2 FQNEAQ (reference sequence). CDR3 size: 15 residues. V was pared by 0 bases and J by 2 bases, with 2 bases of the junction left unmatched.

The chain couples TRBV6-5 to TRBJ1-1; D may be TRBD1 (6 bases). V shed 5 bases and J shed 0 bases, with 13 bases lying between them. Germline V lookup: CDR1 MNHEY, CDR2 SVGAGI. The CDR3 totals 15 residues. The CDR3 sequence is CASSAPRDMNTEAFF. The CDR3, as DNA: TGTGCCAGCAGTGCCCCCCGGGACATGAACACTGAAGCTTTCTTT.

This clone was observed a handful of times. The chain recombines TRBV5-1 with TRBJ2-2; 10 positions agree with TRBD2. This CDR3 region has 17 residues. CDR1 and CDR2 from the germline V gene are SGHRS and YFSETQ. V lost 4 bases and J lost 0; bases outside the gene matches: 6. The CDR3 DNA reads TGCGCCAGCAGCCCGCCTAGCGGGGGTGCGAACACCGGGGAGCTGTTTTTT. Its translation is CASSPPSGGANTGELFF. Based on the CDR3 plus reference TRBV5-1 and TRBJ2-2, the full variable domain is KAGVTQTPRYLIKTRGQQVTLSCSPISGHRSVSWYQQTPGQGLQFLFEYFSETQRNKGNFPGRFSGRQFSNSRSEMNVSTLELGDSALYLCASSPPSGGANTGELFFGEGSRLTVL.

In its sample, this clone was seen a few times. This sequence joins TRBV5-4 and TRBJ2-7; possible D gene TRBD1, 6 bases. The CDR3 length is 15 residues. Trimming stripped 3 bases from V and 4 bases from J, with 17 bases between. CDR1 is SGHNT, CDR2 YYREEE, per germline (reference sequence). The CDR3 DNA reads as TGTGCCAGCAGCTACCCAGGACAGAGTGAGTACGAGCAGTACTTC. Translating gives CASSYPGQSEYEQYF.

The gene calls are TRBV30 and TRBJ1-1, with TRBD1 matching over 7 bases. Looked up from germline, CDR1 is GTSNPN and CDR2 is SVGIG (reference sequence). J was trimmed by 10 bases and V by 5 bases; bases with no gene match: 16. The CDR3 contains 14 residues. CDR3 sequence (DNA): TGTGCCTGGGGGTCAGACAGGGTGAACTCAGGAGCTTTCTTT. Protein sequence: CAWGSDRVNSGAFF. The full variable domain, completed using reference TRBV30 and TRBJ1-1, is SQTIHQWPATLVQPVGSPLSLECTVEGTSNPNLYWYRQAAGRGLQLLFYSVGIGQISSEVPQNLSASRPQDRQFILSSKKLLLSDSGFYLCAWGSDRVNSGAFFGQGTRLTVV.

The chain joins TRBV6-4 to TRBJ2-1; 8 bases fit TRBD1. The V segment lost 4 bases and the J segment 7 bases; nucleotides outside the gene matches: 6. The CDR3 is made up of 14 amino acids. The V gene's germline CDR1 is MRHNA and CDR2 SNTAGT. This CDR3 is CASSGQGARNEQFF. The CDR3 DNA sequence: TGTGCCAGCAGTGGGCAGGGGGCGCGAAATGAGCAGTTCTTC.

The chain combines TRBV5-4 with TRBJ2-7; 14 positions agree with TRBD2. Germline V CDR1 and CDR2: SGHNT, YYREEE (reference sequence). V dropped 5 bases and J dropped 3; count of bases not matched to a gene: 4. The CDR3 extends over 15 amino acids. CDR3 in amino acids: CASRQGLAGVYEQYF. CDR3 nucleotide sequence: TGTGCCAGCAGGCAGGGACTAGCGGGGGTCTACGAGCAGTACTTC.

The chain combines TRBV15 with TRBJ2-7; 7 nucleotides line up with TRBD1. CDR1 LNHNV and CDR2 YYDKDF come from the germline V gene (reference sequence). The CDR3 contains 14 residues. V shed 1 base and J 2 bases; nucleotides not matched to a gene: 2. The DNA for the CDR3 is TGTGCCACCAGCAGAGCAACAGGGGCCTACGAGCAGTACTTC. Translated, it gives CATSRATGAYEQYF.

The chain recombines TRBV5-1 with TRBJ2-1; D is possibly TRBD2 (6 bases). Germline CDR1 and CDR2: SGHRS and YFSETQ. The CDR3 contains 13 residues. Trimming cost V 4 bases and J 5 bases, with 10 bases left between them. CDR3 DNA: TGCGCCAGCAGCGACGGGGGAAACAATGAGCAGTTCTTC. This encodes CASSDGGNNEQFF.

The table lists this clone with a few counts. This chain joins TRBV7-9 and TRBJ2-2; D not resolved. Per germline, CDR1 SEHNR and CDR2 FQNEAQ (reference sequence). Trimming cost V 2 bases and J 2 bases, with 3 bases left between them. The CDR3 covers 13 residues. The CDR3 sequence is CASSLYNTGELFF. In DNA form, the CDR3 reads TGTGCCAGCAGCTTATATAACACCGGGGAGCTGTTTTTT.

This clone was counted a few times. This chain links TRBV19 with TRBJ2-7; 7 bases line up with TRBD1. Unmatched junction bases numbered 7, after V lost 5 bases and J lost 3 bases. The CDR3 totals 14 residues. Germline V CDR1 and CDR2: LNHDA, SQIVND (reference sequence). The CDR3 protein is CASSHRGPHYEQYF. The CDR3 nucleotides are TGTGCCAGTAGTCACAGGGGTCCTCACTACGAGCAGTACTTC. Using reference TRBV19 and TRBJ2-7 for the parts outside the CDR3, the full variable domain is DGGITQSPKYLFRKEGQNVTLSCEQNLNHDAMYWYRQDPGQGLRLIYYSQIVNDFQKGDIAEGYSVSREKKESFPLTVTSAQKNPTAFYLCASSHRGPHYEQYFGPGTRLTVT.

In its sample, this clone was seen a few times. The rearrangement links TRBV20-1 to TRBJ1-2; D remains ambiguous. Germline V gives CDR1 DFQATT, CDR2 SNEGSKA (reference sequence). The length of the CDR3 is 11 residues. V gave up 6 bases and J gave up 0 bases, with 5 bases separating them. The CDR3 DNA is TGCAGTGCCCCTACTAACTATGGCTACACCTTC. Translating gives CSAPTNYGYTF.

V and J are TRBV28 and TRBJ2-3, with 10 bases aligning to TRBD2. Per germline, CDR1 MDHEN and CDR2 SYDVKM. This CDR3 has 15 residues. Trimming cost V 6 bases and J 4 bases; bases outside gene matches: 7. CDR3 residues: CASSRLAGEADTQYF. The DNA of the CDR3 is TGTGCCAGCAGCCGCCTAGCGGGAGAGGCAGATACGCAGTATTTT.